This T cell receptor (beta chain) emerged from a study of T cells in Graves' hyperthyroidism and ophthalmopathy. CDR3 size: 15 residues. CDR1 and CDR2 (germline): SNHLY, FYNNEI. To note about this clonotype: At one end the junction does not follow the germline gene, possibly because of a read error.

Amplification targeted TCR beta CDR3 regions from RNA transcripts. First-round RT-PCR of the TCR CDR3 relied on the HTBI primer set. TCRdb ran MiXCR on the multiplex PCR reads and lists one entry per CDR3 protein. Of about 400,000 distinct CDR3 sequences in the sample, approximately 14% are singletons; the top ten hold roughly 21%. The source is a woman aged 25 to 39 with Graves' ophthalmopathy. Sequencing input: blood. The V call is TRBV2, the J call TRBJ1-5; 9 bases match TRBD1. The CDR3 DNA sequence: TGTGCCAGCAGTTTGGACAGGGGAGATTCTCAGCCCCAACATTTT. Protein: CASSLDRGDSQPQHF.